The next 15 T cell receptor beta chains were all read from a single sample in a study of patients and donors after allogeneic stem cell transplantation. MiXCR, applied by TCRdb to the RT-PCR reads, yields one record per CDR3 protein. The sample includes about a million distinct CDR3 sequences, about a sixth seen only once; the top ten take 5% to 6.5%. The specimen was blood, either unsorted or a sorted T cell fraction (not recorded which). The receptors shown here come from a human donor who was either an allogeneic HSCT recipient or a stem cell or donor lymphocyte infusion donor (not recorded which). It is not recorded whose cells these are; they may come from a transplant donor.

This clonotype turned up a few times. V gene TRBV19 combines with J gene TRBJ2-3, with D possibly matching TRBD2 (6 bases). The CDR3 runs to 15 residues. Per germline, CDR1 LNHDA and CDR2 SQIVND (reference sequence). Trimming took off 6 bases at V and 0 bases at J, with 13 bases between the two ends. The CDR3 sequence: CASRRDWPSTDTQYF. The DNA of the CDR3 is TGTGCCAGTAGACGGGACTGGCCCAGCACAGATACGCAGTATTTT.

As for this clonotype: One end of the junction is discordant with germline, which a read error may explain. The chain recombines TRBV5-1 with TRBJ2-7; D might be TRBD1 or TRBD2, each matching 7 bases. The germline CDR1 and CDR2 sequences are SGHRS and YFSETQ. The CDR3 sequence is 14 residues long. The CDR3 DNA reads TGCGCCCGCAGCAGGGGGGGGAACTCCTACGAGCAGTACTTC. Translated, it gives CARSRGGNSYEQYF. The full variable domain, in which reference TRBV5-1 and TRBJ2-7 provide the parts outside the CDR3, is KAGVTQTPRYLIKTRGQQVTLSCSPISGHRSVSWYQQTPGQGLQFLFEYFSETQRNKGNFPGRFSGRQFSNSRSEMNVSTLELGDSALYLCARSRGGNSYEQYFGPGTRLTVT.

This chain joins TRBV15 and TRBJ1-2; 7 nucleotides align to TRBD1. The V segment lost 2 bases and the J segment 5 bases; nucleotides outside the gene matches: 8. This CDR3 is built from 15 residues. CDR1 and CDR2 (germline): LNHNV, YYDKDF (reference sequence). The CDR3 nucleotides read TGTGCCACCAGCAGAAAGGGGGACAGCGCATATGGCTACACCTTC. This gives the protein CATSRKGDSAYGYTF. The variable domain in full, completed from reference TRBV15 and TRBJ1-2, reads DAMVIQNPRYQVTQFGKPVTLSCSQTLNHNVMYWYQQKSSQAPKLLFHYYDKDFNNEADTPDNFQSRRPNTSFCFLDIRSPGLGDTAMYLCATSRKGDSAYGYTFGSGTRLTVV.

The J gene is TRBJ1-5, the V gene TRBV27; D is unclear. This CDR3 contains 14 residues. Germline assignment: CDR1 MNHEY and CDR2 SMNVEV (reference sequence). V shed 3 bases and J shed 4 bases, with 10 bases lying between them. The CDR3 spells CASSFSTQNQPQHF. In nucleotides, the CDR3 is TGTGCCAGCAGTTTTAGTACACAGAATCAGCCCCAGCATTTT.

This clonotype was seen a handful of times. The rearrangement joins TRBV20-1 to TRBJ2-1; possible D gene TRBD1, 6 bases. The CDR3 totals 16 residues. V gave up 3 bases and J gave up 8 bases, with 23 bases separating them. Per germline, CDR1 DFQATT and CDR2 SNEGSKA (reference sequence). CDR3 nucleotide sequence: TGCAGTGCTAGTGGATTACTAGGGGGTATCAACGATGAGCAGTTCTTC. Its translation is CSASGLLGGINDEQFF.

Ten or more counts support this clonotype. The chain couples TRBV7-9 to TRBJ2-5; D is ambiguous. V lost 6 bases and J lost 4, with 9 bases in between. The CDR3 runs 12 residues. Germline values: CDR1 SEHNR, CDR2 FQNEAQ (reference sequence). The CDR3 DNA reads as TGTGCCAGCAGTTTATATGGAGAGACCCAGTACTTC. Its translation: CASSLYGETQYF.

This clonotype has just one count. The chain combines TRBV30 with TRBJ2-2; either TRBD1 or TRBD2 may supply D (5 bases each). Deletions cut 8 bases from V and 0 bases from J, with 10 bases between. The V gene's germline CDR1 is GTSNPN and CDR2 SVGIG (reference sequence). The CDR3 runs to 13 residues. Here the CDR3 reads CAAGTSNTGELFF. The CDR3 DNA reads TGTGCCGCCGGGACGTCGAACACCGGGGAGCTGTTTTTT. The full variable domain, completed using reference TRBV30 and TRBJ2-2, is SQTIHQWPATLVQPVGSPLSLECTVEGTSNPNLYWYRQAAGRGLQLLFYSVGIGQISSEVPQNLSASRPQDRQFILSSKKLLLSDSGFYLCAAGTSNTGELFFGEGSRLTVL.

This chain joins TRBV2 and TRBJ1-1; 7 bases fit TRBD1. Trimming took 3 bases from V and 4 from J; bases not matched to a gene: 8. The germline CDR1 and CDR2 sequences are SNHLY and FYNNEI. This CDR3 has 15 residues. DNA for the CDR3: TGTGCCAGCAGTGACTCGACAGGGTGGGGCACTGAAGCTTTCTTT. Its protein is CASSDSTGWGTEAFF.

The chain uses TRBV5-1 and TRBJ2-7, with 7 bases lining up with TRBD1. V trimming: 4 bases; J trimming: 2 bases; junction bases outside the gene matches: 12. The CDR3 contains 16 residues. CDR1 SGHRS and CDR2 YFSETQ come from the germline V gene. DNA for the CDR3: TGCGCCAGCAGCCCCGGTACCGGGACAGTCGCCTACGAGCAGTACTTC. The encoded protein is CASSPGTGTVAYEQYF.

This clonotype has more than one count but fewer than ten. The chain carries TRBV6-2 or TRBV6-3 and TRBJ2-3; no clear D gene. The germline CDR1 and CDR2 sequences are MNHEY and SVGEGT. Trimming removed 2 bases at V and 5 bases at J, with 8 bases between. The CDR3 length is 13 residues. The CDR3 coding sequence is TGTGCCAGCAGTTACCGACCGGAAGATACGCAGTATTTT. Its protein is CASSYRPEDTQYF.

The J gene is TRBJ1-1, the V gene TRBV4-3; D possibly corresponds to TRBD1 (5 bases). This CDR3 has 16 residues. V was shortened by 0 bases and J by 5 bases, with 16 bases between the two germline ends. Germline CDR1 reads LGHNA; CDR2 reads YSLEER. In DNA form, the CDR3 reads TGCGCCAGCAGCCAAGACTCAGTATCAGGGAGAACTGAAGCTTTCTTT. Translating gives CASSQDSVSGRTEAFF.

There are a few counts of this clonotype. V usage is TRBV6-2 or TRBV6-3 and J usage is TRBJ1-3; no firm D call. V was shortened by 2 bases and J by 0 bases, with 14 bases between the two germline ends. Per germline, CDR1 MNHEY and CDR2 SVGEGT. The CDR3 is 17 amino acids. CDR3 nucleotides: TGTGCCAGCAGTTACGTTGACGATGGCCGCTCTGGAAACACCATATATTTT. This codes for CASSYVDDGRSGNTIYF.

At least ten counts were recorded for this clonotype. J is TRBJ1-6 and V is TRBV5-1, with no clear D. Trimming took off 2 bases at V and 11 bases at J, with 14 bases between the two ends. Germline CDR1 and CDR2: SGHRS and YFSETQ. The CDR3 loop spans 14 amino acids. The CDR3 loop is CASSLNTLLAPLHF. Written as DNA, the CDR3 is TGCGCCAGCAGCTTAAACACCCTCCTAGCACCCCTCCACTTT.

V is TRBV6-1 and J is TRBJ1-5; the D gene is possibly TRBD1 (5 bases). In germline, CDR1 is MNHNS, CDR2 SASEGT. The CDR3 sequence is 15 residues long. V lost 5 bases, J lost 5 bases, and 16 bases lay in between. CDR3 amino acids: CASSLLPTGDQPQHF. CDR3 DNA: TGTGCCAGCAGTCTCCTACCCACGGGGGATCAGCCCCAGCATTTT.

This clonotype was seen a handful of times. This chain joins TRBV9 and TRBJ2-2, with no clear D. This CDR3 is built from 16 residues. Trimming pared 3 bases from V and 1 base from J, leaving 13 bases between. Per germline, CDR1 SGDLS and CDR2 YYNGEE. In DNA, the CDR3 is TGTGCCAGCAGCGCCAAACCCCAACAGAACACCGGGGAGCTGTTTTTT. This encodes CASSAKPQQNTGELFF.